This T cell receptor beta chain was recovered during a study of T-cell reconstitution after alpha-beta-depleted transplantation in children. CDR3 length: 15 amino acids. CDR1 KGHSH and CDR2 LQKENI come from the germline V gene. V was clipped by 2 bases and J by 4 bases, with 15 bases between them. This sample's TCRbeta library carried unique molecular identifier barcodes. TCRdb passed the PCR reads through MiXCR, listing each CDR3 protein once. The sample shows about 98,000 distinct CDR3 sequences, about 8% of them seen only once. Study conclusions and caveats: Expanded clones from the graft, numbering several hundred, reportedly supplied alpha-beta T cells about two months after transplant.

With respect to this clonotype: Its antigen is not identified.

Sequencing was performed on PBMCs, taken before TCRalphabeta/CD19-depleted stem cell transplant. This chain uses TRBV18 with TRBJ2-7; no clear D. This sequence originates from a boy aged 2 to 10 with acute lymphoblastic leukemia, due to receive a stem cell transplant. CDR3 protein: CASSPRHLSVYEQYF. DNA for the CDR3: TGTGCCAGCTCACCAAGGCATCTCTCGGTGTACGAGCAGTACTTC.